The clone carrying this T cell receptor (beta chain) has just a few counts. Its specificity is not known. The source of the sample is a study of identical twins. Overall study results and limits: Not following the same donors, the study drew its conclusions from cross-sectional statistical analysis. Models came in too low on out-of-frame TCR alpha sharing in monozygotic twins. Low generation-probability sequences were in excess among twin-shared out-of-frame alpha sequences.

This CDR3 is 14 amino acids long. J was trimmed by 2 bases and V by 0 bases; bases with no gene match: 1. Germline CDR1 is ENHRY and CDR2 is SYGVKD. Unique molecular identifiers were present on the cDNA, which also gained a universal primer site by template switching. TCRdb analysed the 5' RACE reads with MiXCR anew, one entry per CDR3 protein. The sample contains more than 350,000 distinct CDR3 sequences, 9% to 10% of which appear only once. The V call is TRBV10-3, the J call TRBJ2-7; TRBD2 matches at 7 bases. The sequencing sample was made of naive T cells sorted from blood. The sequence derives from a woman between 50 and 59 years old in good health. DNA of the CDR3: TGTGCCATCAGTGAGTCCGGGAGGACCTACGAGCAGTACGTC. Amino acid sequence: CAISESGRTYEQYV.